These 14 T cell receptor beta chains came from one sample sequenced in a study of T-cell memory formation after mild COVID-19. TCRdb redid the calling of the 5' RACE reads with MiXCR, one entry per CDR3 protein. The sample lists approximately 450,000 distinct CDR3 sequences, about 20% occurring once. The source material was PBMCs or a T cell subset sorted from them (not recorded which). Every receptor here comes from an adult woman who had mild COVID-19 (a few samples of this study predate the infection). Cell type and time point are not known.

The rearrangement uses TRBV5-1 and TRBJ2-3; D is perhaps TRBD2 (6 bases). This CDR3 contains 14 residues. V was cut by 0 bases and J by 4 bases, with 9 bases left in between. CDR1 and CDR2 from the germline V gene are SGHRS and YFSETQ. The CDR3 nucleotides are TGCGCCAGCAGCTTGGCCCAGCGGGCAGATACGCAGTATTTT. The encoded protein is CASSLAQRADTQYF.

This clonotype appeared a few times. The chain links TRBV9 to TRBJ2-7; 7 bases agree with TRBD2. The CDR3 has 15 residues. V trimming: 5 bases; J trimming: 0 bases; junction bases outside the gene matches: 8. Germline values: CDR1 SGDLS, CDR2 YYNGEE. This chain's CDR3 is CASSKFGGSSYEQYF. CDR3 sequence (DNA): TGTGCCAGCAGTAAGTTCGGGGGGAGCTCCTACGAGCAGTACTTC.

CDR3 DNA: TGTGCCAGTAGTATGGAGCGGGGCACCTACAATGAGCAGTTCTTC. It encodes CASSMERGTYNEQFF. This sequence joins TRBV19 and TRBJ2-1, with 7 positions matching TRBD2. V was clipped by 3 bases and J by 2 bases; unmatched bases: 4. Germline values: CDR1 LNHDA, CDR2 SQIVND (reference sequence). The CDR3 is 15 amino acids. The entire variable domain, with the rest obtained from reference TRBV19 and TRBJ2-1, is as follows: DGGITQSPKYLFRKEGQNVTLSCEQNLNHDAMYWYRQDPGQGLRLIYYSQIVNDFQKGDIAEGYSVSREKKESFPLTVTSAQKNPTAFYLCASSMERGTYNEQFFGPGTRLTVL.

The chain employs TRBV7-8 and TRBJ2-1, with TRBD1 as a possible D gene (5 bases). V was cut by 5 bases and J by 0 bases, with 17 bases left in between. The germline V gene encodes CDR1 SGHVS and CDR2 FQNEAQ. The CDR3 has 17 amino acids. The CDR3 region is CASSPLGLPSSYNEQFF. Written as DNA, the CDR3 is TGTGCCAGCAGCCCACTGGGGCTACCGAGCTCCTACAATGAGCAGTTCTTC.

The chain couples TRBV5-4 to TRBJ2-3; maybe TRBD2 (6 bases). V shed 0 bases and J shed 1 base, with 15 bases lying between them. The CDR3 has 17 residues. Germline V lookup: CDR1 SGHNT, CDR2 YYREEE (reference sequence). The CDR3 sequence is CASSLVGRGTGTDTQYF. For the CDR3, the DNA is TGTGCCAGCAGCTTGGTGGGTCGGGGGACGGGCACAGATACGCAGTATTTT. The whole variable domain, filled in from reference TRBV5-4 and TRBJ2-3, reads ETGVTQSPTHLIKTRGQQVTLRCSSQSGHNTVSWYQQALGQGPQFIFQYYREEENGRGNFPPRFSGLQFPNYSSELNVNALELDDSALYLCASSLVGRGTGTDTQYFGPGTRLTVL.

This clonotype was seen many times. The chain is built from TRBV4-3 and TRBJ2-7, with 10 bases lining up with TRBD2. Germline assignment: CDR1 LGHNA and CDR2 YSLEER. The CDR3 has 15 residues. Trimming took 0 bases from V and 3 from J; bases not matched to a gene: 2. In nucleotides, the CDR3 is TGCGCCAGCAGCCAAGATTCTAGCGGGAGCTACGAGCAGTACTTC. Translated, it gives CASSQDSSGSYEQYF.

CDR3 sequence (DNA): TGCGCCAGCAGCCAAGGCGCAGGGACCCAGTACGAGCAGTACTTC. It is translated as CASSQGAGTQYEQYF. The chain recombines TRBV4-1 with TRBJ2-7; the D gene could be TRBD1 or TRBD2 (5 bases each). The CDR3 has 15 amino acids. Trimming removed 1 base from V and 4 bases from J, with 14 bases in between. Germline assignment: CDR1 MGHRA and CDR2 YSYEKL.

The chain combines TRBV12-3 or TRBV12-4 with TRBJ2-7; 11 nucleotides line up with TRBD2. The length of the CDR3 is 15 residues. V gave up 2 bases and J gave up 3 bases; unmatched junction bases: 3. The CDR3 region is CASSLLLAGDYEQYF. Here the CDR3 DNA reads TGTGCCAGCAGTTTATTACTAGCGGGGGACTACGAGCAGTACTTC.

This clonotype was found a few times. This chain links TRBV5-5 with TRBJ2-1, with TRBD2 matching 10 bases. The germline V gene has CDR1 SGHKS and CDR2 YYEKEE (reference sequence). The CDR3 length is 17 residues. V lost 0 bases to trimming and J lost 4 bases; unmatched junction nucleotides: 7. The CDR3 DNA sequence: TGTGCCAGCAGCTTGGGCCCGGCTAGCGGGGGTTACAATGAGCAGTTCTTC. This sequence encodes CASSLGPASGGYNEQFF.

This clonotype was recorded a few times. This chain joins TRBV2 and TRBJ1-1; the D is unclear. Trimming removed 6 bases from V and 1 base from J, with 9 bases in between. Germline V gives CDR1 SNHLY, CDR2 FYNNEI. This CDR3 has 13 residues. The CDR3 sequence: CASSGEQNTEAFF. The CDR3 bases are TGTGCCAGCAGCGGGGAACAGAACACTGAAGCTTTCTTT.

This clonotype was detected only a few times. The chain combines TRBV6-5 with TRBJ1-5; a weak D match, TRBD1 (6 bases). The CDR3 extends over 15 amino acids. The V and J ends lost 6 bases and 4 bases respectively, with 16 bases between them. CDR1 MNHEY and CDR2 SVGAGI come from the germline V gene. The CDR3 loop is CASSKTTGSNQPQHF. CDR3 in DNA: TGTGCCAGCAGCAAAACAACAGGGTCTAATCAGCCCCAGCATTTT.

The sample holds a few counts of this clonotype. The chain recombines TRBV19 with TRBJ1-2; no definite D call. In germline, CDR1 is LNHDA, CDR2 SQIVND (reference sequence). CDR3 size: 14 residues. The germline V and J ends were trimmed by 2 bases and 4 bases, with 11 bases remaining between them. The CDR3 sequence: CASSIPYPSYGYTF. The CDR3 DNA reads TGTGCCAGTAGTATACCATACCCAAGCTATGGCTACACCTTC.

This clonotype appeared a few times. V usage is TRBV14 and J usage is TRBJ2-7; 8 nucleotides align to TRBD2. V was pared by 1 base and J by 7 bases, with 6 bases of the junction left unmatched. The CDR3 is 14 residues long. Germline loops: CDR1 SGHDN, CDR2 FVKESK. The CDR3 DNA follows: TGTGCCAGCAGCCAAGCCGGGACTAGTGGTGAGCAGTACTTC. It yields the protein CASSQAGTSGEQYF.

The rearrangement uses TRBV9 and TRBJ2-3, with D tentatively TRBD1 or TRBD2 (5 bases each). Germline V gene lookup returns CDR1 SGDLS and CDR2 YYNGEE. The CDR3 runs 15 residues. V was cut by 0 bases and J by 5 bases, with 13 bases left in between. The CDR3 reads CASSVAPRGQDTQYF. Written as DNA, the CDR3 is TGTGCCAGCAGCGTAGCGCCCCGGGGCCAAGATACGCAGTATTTT.